What follows describes a single TCR beta chain. The target of this receptor is not known. Base quality data are lacking; no much larger clone is found one base away. CDR1 and CDR2, looked up from the germline V gene, are SGDLS and YYNGEE. Taken from cysteine to phenylalanine, the CDR3 has 15 residues. Only CDR3 DNA remains: 45 bases, in frame from the first base. V sheds 0 bases and J sheds 3 bases, leaving 13 bases between their ends. This specimen belongs to a study of blood T cell repertoires in COVID-19 (dated by TCRdb to 2020 to 2021). Concerning the study at large: Samples from collaborators originated in the United States, Italy and Spain and spanned both the acute and convalescent phases of COVID-19. The prospective study material was composed of cDNA or gDNA derived from T cells, B-cell-depleted T cells, or PBMCs. Deeply sampled blood TCRbeta repertoires from subjects exposed to, actively infected with, or recovered from COVID-19 were included in the dataset. The repertoires were made available in a free public database intended to serve as a resource for research on the immune response to SARS-CoV-2. Samples came from the ongoing ImmuneRACE study (first 160 participants) plus 1,254 subjects from 6 global collaborators. Nearly every sample came with metadata listing a de-identified subject ID, COVID-19 status, age in years and sex. HLA class I and class II types, where available, came from metadata supplied by the sample provider rather than from assay-based typing.

TCRbeta CDR3 regions were amplified from genomic DNA using the immunoSEQ Assay, a bias-controlled multiplex PCR. The authors' pipeline ran thus. The number of nucleated cells in each sample was estimated from the amplification of reference gene primers within the assay. To quantify the absolute abundance of each unique TCRbeta CDR3 rearrangement, sequence reads were collapsed and filtered. For each sample, productive Simpson clonality was calculated as the square root of Simpson's diversity index over productive rearrangements. The table comes from immuneACCESS by way of TCRdb, which keeps in-frame sequences with V and J called. Part of the clones is missing from these tables; in studies checked, under half for an unresolved V gene and the rest for unknown reasons. Clone size and V and J calls were adopted from that table, with D and trimming inferred from the DNA. The sample table records roughly 200,000 clones; about 90% of these occur just once. The ten largest clones add up to approximately 1.1% of the sample.

Beyond this particular receptor, the publication reports: The amount of clinical and demographic metadata varied by source and participant and was provided uncurated.

Enrolling through a virtual design, the prospective study's participants ranged in age from roughly 18 to 89 years and lived across about two dozen United States geographic areas. In the prospective study, cohorts were assigned on the basis of participant-reported clinical history obtained from a screening survey and a study questionnaire. ImmuneRACE Cohort 3 recovered participants were defined by two consecutive negative NP/OP PCR tests, healthcare professional clearance, or symptom resolution. In the prospective study, mobile phlebotomists collected whole blood, serum and a nasopharyngeal or oropharyngeal swab from each participant. Over a roughly 2-month period, participants in the prospective study had the option of providing additional blood draws and questionnaires. Blood samples from the prospective study were shipped frozen or at room temperature prior to DNA extraction.

Sequencing input: PBMCs or T cells enriched from blood (not recorded which). This receptor was identified in a man under 40 who had recovered from COVID-19. The rearranged segments are TRBV9 and TRBJ2-7; tentative D gene TRBD1, with 6 bases matching. The bases are TGTGCCAGCAGCGTAGCTACCGGGACACTCTACGAGCAGTACTTC. Its translation reads: CASSVATGTLYEQYF. Full variable domain (CDR3 extended with the reference TRBV9 and TRBJ2-7 proteins): DSGVTQTPKHLITATGQRVTLRCSPRSGDLSVYWYQQSLDQGLQFLIQYYNGEERAKGNILERFSAQQFPDLHSELNLSSLELGDSALYFCASSVATGTLYEQYFGPGTRLTVT.